This T cell receptor beta chain was identified in a study of blood T cell repertoires in COVID-19 (dated by TCRdb to the early 2020s). The study in broad terms: Collaborator samples came from the United States, Italy and Spain and covered acute and convalescent phases of COVID-19. The material from the prospective study consisted of cDNA or gDNA derived from T cells, B-cell-depleted T cells, or PBMCs. The dataset comprised deeply sampled blood TCRbeta repertoires from subjects exposed to, actively infected with, or recovered from COVID-19. The repertoires were released in a freely available public database intended as a resource for research on the immune response to SARS-CoV-2. Samples were obtained from the ongoing ImmuneRACE study (first 160 participants) and from about 1,300 subjects provided by 6 global collaborators. A de-identified subject ID, COVID-19 status, age in years and sex were almost always included in the sample metadata. Where HLA class I and class II types were available, the types were taken from metadata supplied by the sample provider, not from assay-based typing. Summary of the overall study and its limitations: How much clinical and demographic metadata was included differed by source and by participant, and the metadata was provided uncurated.

At the junction V is shortened by 4 bases and J by 6 bases; bases outside the gene matches: 7. The CDR3 runs 14 amino acids, cysteine and phenylalanine included. The CDR3 DNA has 42 bases and is translated from base 1. From a lookup of the germline V gene, CDR1 and CDR2 are SGHRS and YFSETQ. Of note for this clone: The target of this receptor is not known. No much larger clone is present one base from it, and per-base qualities are unavailable.

Collaborating institutions collected whole blood in K2EDTA tubes following their own protocols. For TCRbeta analysis, collaborators shipped samples in one of three forms: frozen whole blood, isolated PBMCs, or DNA extracted from either of those sample types. TCRbeta CDR3 regions were amplified from genomic DNA using the immunoSEQ Assay, a bias-controlled multiplex PCR. In the authors' own workflow: Within the assay, amplification of reference gene primers was used to estimate how many nucleated cells each sample contained. To quantify the absolute abundance of each unique TCRbeta CDR3 rearrangement, sequence reads were collapsed and filtered. For each sample, productive Simpson clonality was calculated by taking the square root of Simpson's diversity index across productive rearrangements. The table was pulled from immuneACCESS by TCRdb, which kept in-frame rearrangements only. Such tables lose some clones; where checked, under half of the loss comes from unresolved V genes, and the rest has no known cause. The V and J calls and the clone size are those of that table, but D and trimming were determined from the DNA. For this sample there are around 200,000 clones; around 84% appear just once. Less than 3.5% of the sample comes from the top ten.

This TCR derives from a man in his forties with active or convalescent COVID-19. The sequence links TRBV5-1 to TRBJ2-5; a stretch of 9 junction bases matches TRBD2. The sample comprised peripheral blood. Here the CDR3 is given as CASSPIAGDKTQYF. The DNA is as follows: TGCGCCAGCAGCCCAATAGCGGGGGATAAGACCCAGTACTTC.